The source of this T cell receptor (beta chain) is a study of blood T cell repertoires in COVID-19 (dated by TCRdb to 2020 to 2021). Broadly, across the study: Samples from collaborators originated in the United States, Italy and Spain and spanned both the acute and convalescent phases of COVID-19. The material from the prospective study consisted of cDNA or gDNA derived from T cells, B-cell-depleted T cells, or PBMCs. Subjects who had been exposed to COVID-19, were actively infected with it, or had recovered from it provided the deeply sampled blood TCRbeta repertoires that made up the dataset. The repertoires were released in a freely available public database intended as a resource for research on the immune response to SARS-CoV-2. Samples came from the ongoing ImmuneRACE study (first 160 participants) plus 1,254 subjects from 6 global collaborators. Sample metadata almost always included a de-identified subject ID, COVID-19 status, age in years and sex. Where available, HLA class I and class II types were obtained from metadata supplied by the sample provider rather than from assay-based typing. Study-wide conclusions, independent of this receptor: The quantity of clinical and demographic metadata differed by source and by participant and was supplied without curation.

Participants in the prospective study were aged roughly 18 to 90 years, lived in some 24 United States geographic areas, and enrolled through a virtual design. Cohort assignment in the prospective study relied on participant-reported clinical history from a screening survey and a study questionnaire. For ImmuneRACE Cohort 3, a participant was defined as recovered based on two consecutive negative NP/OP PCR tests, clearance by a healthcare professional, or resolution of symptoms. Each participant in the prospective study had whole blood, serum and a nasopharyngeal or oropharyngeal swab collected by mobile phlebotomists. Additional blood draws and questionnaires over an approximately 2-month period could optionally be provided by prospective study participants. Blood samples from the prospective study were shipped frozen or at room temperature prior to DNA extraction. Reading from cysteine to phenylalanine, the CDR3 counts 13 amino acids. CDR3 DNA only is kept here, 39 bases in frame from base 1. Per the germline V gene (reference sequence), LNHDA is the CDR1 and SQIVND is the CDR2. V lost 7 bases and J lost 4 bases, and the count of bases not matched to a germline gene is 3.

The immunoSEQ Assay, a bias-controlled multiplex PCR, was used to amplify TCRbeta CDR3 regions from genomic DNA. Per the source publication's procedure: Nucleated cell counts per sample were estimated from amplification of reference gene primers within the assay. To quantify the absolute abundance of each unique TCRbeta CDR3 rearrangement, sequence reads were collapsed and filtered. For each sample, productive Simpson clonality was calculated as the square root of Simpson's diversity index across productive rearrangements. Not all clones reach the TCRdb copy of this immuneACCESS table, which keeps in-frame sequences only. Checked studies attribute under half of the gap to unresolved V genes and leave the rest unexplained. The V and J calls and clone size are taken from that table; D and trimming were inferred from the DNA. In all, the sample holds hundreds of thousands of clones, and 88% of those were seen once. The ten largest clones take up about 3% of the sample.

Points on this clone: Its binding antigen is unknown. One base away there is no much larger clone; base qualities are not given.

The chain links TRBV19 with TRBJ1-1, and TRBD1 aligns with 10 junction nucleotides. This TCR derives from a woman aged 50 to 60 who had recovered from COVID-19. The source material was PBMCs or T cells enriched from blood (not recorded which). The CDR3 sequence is CASIRDRGTEAFF. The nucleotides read TGTGCCAGTATTCGGGACAGGGGCACTGAAGCTTTCTTT.